One and the same sample provided the 10 T cell receptor beta chains below, sequenced in a study of cytotoxic CD8 clonotypes in ibrutinib-treated CLL. TCRdb's copy holds only in-frame clones and misses some; the assay was immunoSEQ multiplex PCR. This sample has more than 150,000 clones, with around 72% found just once. Here the sequenced sample was PBMCs, taken after 24 months of ibrutinib treatment. These receptors were collected from a human donor with chronic lymphocytic leukemia.

The chain carries TRBV25-1 and TRBJ2-7; the match to TRBD2 covers 7 bases. The germline V gene encodes CDR1 MGHDK and CDR2 SYGVNS. After removal of 2 bases from V and 3 bases from J, the junction contained 10 bases not matched to a gene. The CDR3 is made up of 16 amino acids. CDR3 sequence: CASSELIDGTIYEQYF. The CDR3 DNA sequence: TGTGCCAGCAGTGAACTCATAGACGGGACTATCTACGAGCAGTACTTC.

This clone was detected a few times. J is TRBJ2-5 and V is TRBV25-1; no clear D gene. From germline, CDR1 is MGHDK and CDR2 SYGVNS. The CDR3 sequence is 12 residues long. V was shortened by 5 bases and J by 5 bases, with 9 bases between the two germline ends. This chain's CDR3 is CASSSYEETQYF. The CDR3 DNA reads as TGTGCCAGCAGTTCCTATGAGGAGACCCAGTACTTC.

The rearrangement links TRBV29-1 to TRBJ1-3; D is ambiguous. The CDR3 contains 13 residues. V lost 3 bases and J lost 0, with 6 bases in between. The germline gives CDR1 SQVTM, CDR2 ANQGSEA. The CDR3 nucleotides read TGCAGCGTTGACGCTAGCTCTGGAAACACCATATATTTT. This codes for CSVDASSGNTIYF.

The V gene is TRBV6-6, the J gene TRBJ1-5, with a tentative D call TRBD1 (5 bases). The CDR3 is made up of 15 amino acids. Trimming removed 7 bases at V and 0 bases at J, with 13 bases between. Germline-derived CDR1 and CDR2 are MNHNY and SVGAGI (reference sequence). CDR3 sequence reads: CASTRDGFSNQPQHF. The CDR3 region has the DNA TGTGCCAGCACACGGGACGGATTTAGCAATCAGCCCCAGCATTTT.

This clone was recorded only once. The chain uses TRBV10-3 and TRBJ2-3; 14 bases fit TRBD2. Trimming cost V 10 bases and J 2 bases; bases outside gene matches: 8. The CDR3 sequence is 16 residues long. Germline V CDR1 and CDR2: ENHRY, SYGVKD. The CDR3 DNA follows: TGTGCCACCACGGGGGGACTAGCGGGAGCCACAGATACGCAGTATTTT. Translation gives CATTGGLAGATDTQYF.

This clone was detected a few times. The CDR3 loop is CAWGRDTGELFF. The CDR3 nucleotides are TGTGCCTGGGGGAGGGACACCGGGGAGCTGTTTTTT. The chain carries TRBV30 and TRBJ2-2; 7 bases fit TRBD2. After removal of 5 bases from V and 3 bases from J, the junction contained 0 bases not matched to a gene. This CDR3 is built from 12 residues. Looked up from germline, CDR1 is GTSNPN and CDR2 is SVGIG (reference sequence). Supplemented by reference TRBV30 and TRBJ2-2, the full variable domain reads SQTIHQWPATLVQPVGSPLSLECTVEGTSNPNLYWYRQAAGRGLQLLFYSVGIGQISSEVPQNLSASRPQDRQFILSSKKLLLSDSGFYLCAWGRDTGELFFGEGSRLTVL.

V gene TRBV4-3 combines with J gene TRBJ2-7, with a tentative D call TRBD2 (5 bases). V was trimmed by 0 bases and J by 6 bases, leaving 12 bases between them. CDR1 and CDR2 from the germline V gene are LGHNA and YSLEER. The CDR3 loop spans 14 amino acids. CDR3 sequence reads: CASSQDRGRGEQYF. CDR3 nucleotides: TGCGCCAGCAGCCAAGATCGGGGAAGAGGCGAGCAGTACTTC.

The V gene is TRBV27, the J gene TRBJ1-5; D is uncertain. V was pared by 5 bases and J by 3 bases, with 20 bases between. The CDR3 contains 17 residues. Looked up from germline, CDR1 is MNHEY and CDR2 is SMNVEV (reference sequence). The CDR3 sequence is CASSQMGLPFYNQPQHF. Written as DNA, the CDR3 is TGTGCCAGCAGTCAGATGGGCCTCCCTTTTTACAATCAGCCCCAGCATTTT.

The chain carries TRBV7-6 and TRBJ1-5; TRBD1 aligns across 9 bases. The germline V gene encodes CDR1 SGHVS and CDR2 FNYEAQ. V shed 5 bases and J 6 bases; nucleotides not matched to a gene: 8. The CDR3 has 15 amino acids. CDR3 sequence reads: CASSAGQGLGQPQHF. In DNA form, the CDR3 reads TGTGCCAGCAGCGCGGGACAGGGCTTGGGTCAGCCCCAGCATTTT.

Notes on this clone: The same CDR3 is also encoded by other DNA sequences in this sample. This sequence joins TRBV28 and TRBJ1-2; D not resolved. V was shortened by 2 bases and J by 5 bases, with 6 bases between the two germline ends. This CDR3 comprises 12 residues. From germline, CDR1 is MDHEN and CDR2 SYDVKM. DNA of the CDR3: TGTGCCAGCAGTTTACGCAGTTATGGCTACACCTTC. It yields the protein CASSLRSYGYTF.